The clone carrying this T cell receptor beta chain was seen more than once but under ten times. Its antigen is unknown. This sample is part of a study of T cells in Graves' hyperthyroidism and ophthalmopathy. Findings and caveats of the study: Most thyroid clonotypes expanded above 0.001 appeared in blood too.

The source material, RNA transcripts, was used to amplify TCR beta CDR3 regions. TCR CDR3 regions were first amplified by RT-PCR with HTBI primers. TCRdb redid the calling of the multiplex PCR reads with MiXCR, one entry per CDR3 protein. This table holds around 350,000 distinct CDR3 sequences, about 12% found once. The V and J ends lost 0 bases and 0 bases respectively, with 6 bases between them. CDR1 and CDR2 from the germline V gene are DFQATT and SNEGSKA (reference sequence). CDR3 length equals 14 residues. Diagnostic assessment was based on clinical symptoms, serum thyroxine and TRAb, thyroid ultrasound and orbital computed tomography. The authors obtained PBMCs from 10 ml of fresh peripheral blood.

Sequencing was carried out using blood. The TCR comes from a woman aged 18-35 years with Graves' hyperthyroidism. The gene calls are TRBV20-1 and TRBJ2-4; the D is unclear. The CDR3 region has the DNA TGCAGTGCTAGAGATGCGGCAGCCAAAAACATTCAGTACTTC. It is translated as CSARDAAAKNIQYF.